This T cell receptor (beta chain) stems from a study of CD8 T cells in ankylosing spondylitis. In TCRdb, the 5' RACE reads were re-called with MiXCR into one record per CDR3 protein. This sample has 250,000 or so distinct CDR3 sequences; 18% occur once, and the top ten carry about a third. This CDR3 is built from 17 residues. V was clipped by 0 bases and J by 8 bases; unmatched bases: 15. From germline, CDR1 is DFQATT and CDR2 SNEGSKA (reference sequence). Source material: blood, either unsorted or a sorted T cell fraction (not recorded which). The receptor comes from a male donor with ankylosing spondylitis or in good health (not recorded which). The V gene is TRBV20-1, the J gene TRBJ2-1; 8 bases match TRBD1. CDR3 region: CSARDRRTGLRGDEQFF. Written as DNA, the CDR3 is TGCAGTGCTAGAGATCGTAGGACAGGGTTAAGGGGAGATGAGCAGTTCTTC.